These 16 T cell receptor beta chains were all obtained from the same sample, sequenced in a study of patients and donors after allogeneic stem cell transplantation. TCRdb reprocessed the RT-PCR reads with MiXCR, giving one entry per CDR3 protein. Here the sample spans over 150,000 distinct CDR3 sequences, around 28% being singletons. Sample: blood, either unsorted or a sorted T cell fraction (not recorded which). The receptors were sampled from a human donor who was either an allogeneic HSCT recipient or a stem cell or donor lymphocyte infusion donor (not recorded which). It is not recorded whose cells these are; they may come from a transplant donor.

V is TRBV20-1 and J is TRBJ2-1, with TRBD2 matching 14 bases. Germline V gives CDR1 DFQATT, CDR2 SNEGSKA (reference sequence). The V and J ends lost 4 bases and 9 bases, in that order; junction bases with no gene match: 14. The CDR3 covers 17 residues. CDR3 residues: CSAKDGTSGSWEGEQFF. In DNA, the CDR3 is TGCAGTGCTAAAGACGGGACTAGCGGGAGTTGGGAAGGTGAGCAGTTCTTC.

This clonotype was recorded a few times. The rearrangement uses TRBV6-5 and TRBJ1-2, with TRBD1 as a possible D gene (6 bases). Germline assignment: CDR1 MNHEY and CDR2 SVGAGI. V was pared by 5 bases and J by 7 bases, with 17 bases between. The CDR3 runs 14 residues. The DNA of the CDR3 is TGTGCCAGCAGTGAACGAGGGGGGGCGAGTGGCTACACCTTC. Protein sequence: CASSERGGASGYTF.

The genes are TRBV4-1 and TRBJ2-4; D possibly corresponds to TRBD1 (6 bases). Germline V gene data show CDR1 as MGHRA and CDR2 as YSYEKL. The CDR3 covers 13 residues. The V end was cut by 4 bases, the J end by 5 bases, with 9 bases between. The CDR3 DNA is TGCGCCAGCAGCCGATCAGGGGAAAACATTCAGTACTTC. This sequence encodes CASSRSGENIQYF.

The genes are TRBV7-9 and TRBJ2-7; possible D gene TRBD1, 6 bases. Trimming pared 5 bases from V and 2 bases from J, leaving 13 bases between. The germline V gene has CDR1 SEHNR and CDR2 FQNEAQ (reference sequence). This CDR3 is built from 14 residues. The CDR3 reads CASSKNRETYEQYF. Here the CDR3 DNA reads TGTGCCAGCAGCAAAAACAGGGAAACCTACGAGCAGTACTTC.

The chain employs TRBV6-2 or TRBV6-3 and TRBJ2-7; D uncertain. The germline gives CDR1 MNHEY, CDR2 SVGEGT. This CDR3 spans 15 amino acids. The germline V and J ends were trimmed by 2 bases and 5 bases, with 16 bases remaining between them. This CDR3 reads CASSYLFRSLNEQYF. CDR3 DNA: TGTGCCAGCAGTTACCTGTTCAGGTCTTTGAACGAGCAGTACTTC.

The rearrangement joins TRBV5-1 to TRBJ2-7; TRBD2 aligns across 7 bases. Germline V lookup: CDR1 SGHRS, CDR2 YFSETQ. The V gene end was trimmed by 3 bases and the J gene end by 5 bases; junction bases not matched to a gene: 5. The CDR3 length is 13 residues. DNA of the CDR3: TGCGCCAGCAGCTATCGGGGGGACCACGAGCAGTACTTC. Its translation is CASSYRGDHEQYF.

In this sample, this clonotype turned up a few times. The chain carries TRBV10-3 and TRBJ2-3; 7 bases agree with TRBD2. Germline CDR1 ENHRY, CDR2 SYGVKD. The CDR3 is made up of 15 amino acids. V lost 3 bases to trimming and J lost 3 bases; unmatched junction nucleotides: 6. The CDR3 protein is CAISEPGLVTDTQYF. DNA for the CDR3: TGTGCCATCAGTGAACCAGGACTAGTGACAGATACGCAGTATTTT.

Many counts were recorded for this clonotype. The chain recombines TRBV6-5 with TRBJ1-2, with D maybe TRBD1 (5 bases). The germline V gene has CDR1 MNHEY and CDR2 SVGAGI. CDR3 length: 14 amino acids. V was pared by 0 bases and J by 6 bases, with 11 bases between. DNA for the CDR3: TGTGCCAGCAGTTACTCATGGGGGGGAAATGGCTACACCTTC. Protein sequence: CASSYSWGGNGYTF.

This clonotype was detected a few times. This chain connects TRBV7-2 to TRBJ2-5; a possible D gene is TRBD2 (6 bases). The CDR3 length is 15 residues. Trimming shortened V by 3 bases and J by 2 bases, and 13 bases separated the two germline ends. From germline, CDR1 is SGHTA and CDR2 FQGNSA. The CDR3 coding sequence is TGTGCCAGCAGCTTCTCGGGACTGTATCAAGAGACCCAGTACTTC. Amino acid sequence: CASSFSGLYQETQYF.

In nucleotides, the CDR3 is TGTGCCAGCAGCTCCCCGGTTTCTCGCTACGAGCAGTACTTC. This codes for CASSSPVSRYEQYF. The chain combines TRBV7-9 with TRBJ2-7; D is unresolved. The CDR3 loop spans 14 amino acids. Looked up from germline, CDR1 is SEHNR and CDR2 is FQNEAQ (reference sequence). The V end lost 4 bases, the J end lost 3 bases, and 13 bases lay between the germline ends.

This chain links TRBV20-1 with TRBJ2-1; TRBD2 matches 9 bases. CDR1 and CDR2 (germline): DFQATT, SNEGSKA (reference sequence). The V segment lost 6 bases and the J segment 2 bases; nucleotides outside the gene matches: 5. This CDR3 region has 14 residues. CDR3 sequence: CSAHLAGTYNEQFF. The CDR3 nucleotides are TGCAGTGCCCATCTAGCGGGGACCTACAATGAGCAGTTCTTC.

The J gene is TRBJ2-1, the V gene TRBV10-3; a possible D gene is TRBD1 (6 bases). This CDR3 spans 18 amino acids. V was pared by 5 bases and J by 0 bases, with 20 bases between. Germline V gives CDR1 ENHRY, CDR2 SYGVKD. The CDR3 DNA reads TGTGCCATCAGTCCCGGGACACCAGTCGTGAGCTCCTACAATGAGCAGTTCTTC. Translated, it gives CAISPGTPVVSSYNEQFF.

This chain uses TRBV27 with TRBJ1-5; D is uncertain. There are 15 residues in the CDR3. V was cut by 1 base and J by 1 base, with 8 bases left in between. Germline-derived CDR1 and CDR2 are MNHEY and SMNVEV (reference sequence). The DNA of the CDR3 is TGTGCCAGCAGTTTATACAGTGGGAGCAATCAGCCCCAGCATTTT. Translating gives CASSLYSGSNQPQHF.

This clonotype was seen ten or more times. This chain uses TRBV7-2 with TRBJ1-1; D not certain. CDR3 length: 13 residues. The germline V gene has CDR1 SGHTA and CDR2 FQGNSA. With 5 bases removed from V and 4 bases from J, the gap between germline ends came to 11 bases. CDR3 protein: CASSQSEGTEAFF. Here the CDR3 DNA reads TGTGCCAGCAGCCAGTCCGAAGGCACTGAAGCTTTCTTT.

The CDR3 region is CASSPGTSGRPADTQYF. Here the CDR3 DNA reads TGCGCCAGCAGCCCCGGGACTAGCGGGAGGCCAGCAGATACGCAGTATTTT. The chain carries TRBV5-1 and TRBJ2-3, with 15 bases lining up with TRBD2. This CDR3 is 17 amino acids long. Germline V lookup: CDR1 SGHRS, CDR2 YFSETQ. The V and J ends lost 4 bases and 4 bases, in that order; junction bases with no gene match: 7.

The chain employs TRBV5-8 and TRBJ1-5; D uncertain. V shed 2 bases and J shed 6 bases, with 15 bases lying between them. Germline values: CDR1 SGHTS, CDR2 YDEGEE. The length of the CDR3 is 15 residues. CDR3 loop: CASSLTGPGSQPQHF. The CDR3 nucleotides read TGTGCCAGCAGCTTAACTGGACCTGGAAGTCAGCCCCAGCATTTT. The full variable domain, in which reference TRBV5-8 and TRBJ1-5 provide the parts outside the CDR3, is EAGVTQSPTHLIKTRGQQATLRCSPISGHTSVYWYQQALGLGLQFLLWYDEGEERNRGNFPPRFSGRQFPNYSSELNVNALELEDSALYLCASSLTGPGSQPQHFGDGTRLSIL.